Below are 3 T cell receptor beta chains sequenced from a single sample in a study of blood T cell repertoires in COVID-19. The assay was immunoSEQ multiplex PCR, and TCRdb's table has in-frame clones only and misses some. This table has about 400,000 clones, more than 70% appearing once. What was sequenced was peripheral blood. These receptors originate from a man aged 35 to 55 with acute or convalescent COVID-19.

The gene calls are TRBV9 and TRBJ2-1; perhaps TRBD2 as D (5 bases). Germline assignment: CDR1 SGDLS and CDR2 YYNGEE. The CDR3 is made up of 15 amino acids. V was trimmed by 1 base and J by 4 bases, leaving 12 bases between them. CDR3 sequence (DNA): TGTGCCAGCAGCGTAATGGACTTGTCTTACAATGAGCAGTTCTTC. The encoded protein is CASSVMDLSYNEQFF.

The chain recombines TRBV6-4 with TRBJ2-3; the match to TRBD2 covers 7 bases. Losses at the gene ends were 4 bases for V and 1 base for J; bases not matched to a gene: 14. Germline V gene data show CDR1 as MRHNA and CDR2 as SNTAGT. The CDR3 covers 18 residues. The CDR3 DNA reads TGTGCCAGCAGTGCTGCGGGAGTTTCAAATTTGGGCACAGATACGCAGTATTTT. Amino acid sequence: CASSAAGVSNLGTDTQYF.

Notes on this clone: The identical CDR3 is also encoded by other nucleotide sequences in the sample. The J gene is TRBJ2-3, the V gene TRBV18; a possible D gene is TRBD2 (6 bases). The germline V and J ends were trimmed by 3 bases and 6 bases, with 7 bases remaining between them. CDR1 is KGHSH, CDR2 LQKENI, per germline. The CDR3 has 12 amino acids. The CDR3 DNA reads as TGTGCCAGCTCACCGGCGGGGGATACGCAGTATTTT. Amino acid sequence: CASSPAGDTQYF.